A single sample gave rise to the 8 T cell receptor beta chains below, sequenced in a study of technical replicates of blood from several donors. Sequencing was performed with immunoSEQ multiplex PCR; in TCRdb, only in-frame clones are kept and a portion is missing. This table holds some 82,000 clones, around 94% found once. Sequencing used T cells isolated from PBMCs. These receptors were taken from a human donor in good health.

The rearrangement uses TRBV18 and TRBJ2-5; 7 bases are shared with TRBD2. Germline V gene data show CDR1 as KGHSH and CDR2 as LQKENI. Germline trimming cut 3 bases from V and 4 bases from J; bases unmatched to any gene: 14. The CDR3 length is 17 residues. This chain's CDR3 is CASSPPSAGAVRETQYF. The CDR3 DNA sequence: TGTGCCAGCTCACCTCCCTCGGCGGGAGCGGTGAGAGAGACCCAGTACTTC.

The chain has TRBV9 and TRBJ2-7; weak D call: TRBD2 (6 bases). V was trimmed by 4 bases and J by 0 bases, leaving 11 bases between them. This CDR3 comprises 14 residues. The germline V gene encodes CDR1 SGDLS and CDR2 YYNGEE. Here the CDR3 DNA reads TGTGCCAGCAGCCCCCGGGACTTCTCCTACGAGCAGTACTTC. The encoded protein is CASSPRDFSYEQYF.

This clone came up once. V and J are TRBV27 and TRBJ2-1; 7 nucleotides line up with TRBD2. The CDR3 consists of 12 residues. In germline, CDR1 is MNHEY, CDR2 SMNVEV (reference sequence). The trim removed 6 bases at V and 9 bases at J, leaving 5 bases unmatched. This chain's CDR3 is CASRLAVGEQFF. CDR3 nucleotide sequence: TGTGCCAGCAGGCTAGCGGTCGGTGAGCAGTTCTTC.

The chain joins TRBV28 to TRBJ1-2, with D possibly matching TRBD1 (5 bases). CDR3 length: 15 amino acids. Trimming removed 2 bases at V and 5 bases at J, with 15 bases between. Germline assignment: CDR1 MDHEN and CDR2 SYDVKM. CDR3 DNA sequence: TGTGCCAGCAGTTTAAGGAGGGGTCGGGGGTATGGCTACACCTTC. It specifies CASSLRRGRGYGYTF.

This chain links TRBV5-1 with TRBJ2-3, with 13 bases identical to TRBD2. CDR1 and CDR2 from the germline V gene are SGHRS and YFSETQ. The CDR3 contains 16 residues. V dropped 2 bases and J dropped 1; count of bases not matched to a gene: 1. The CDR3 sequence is CASSFTSGRGTDTQYF. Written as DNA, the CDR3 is TGCGCCAGCAGCTTCACTAGCGGGAGGGGCACAGATACGCAGTATTTT.

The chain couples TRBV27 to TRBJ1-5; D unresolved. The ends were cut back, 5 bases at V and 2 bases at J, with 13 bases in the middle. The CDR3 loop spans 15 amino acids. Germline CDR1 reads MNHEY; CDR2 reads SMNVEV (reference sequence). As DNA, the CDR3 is TGTGCCAGCAGTCTAGCCCCCGGGGGCAATCAGCCCCAGCATTTT. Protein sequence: CASSLAPGGNQPQHF.

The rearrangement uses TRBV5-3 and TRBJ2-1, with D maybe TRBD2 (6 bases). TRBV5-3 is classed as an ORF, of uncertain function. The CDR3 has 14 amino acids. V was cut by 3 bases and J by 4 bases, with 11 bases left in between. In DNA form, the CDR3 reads TGTGCCAGAAGCTGCGGGATTCAGTACAATGAGCAGTTCTTC. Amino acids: CARSCGIQYNEQFF.

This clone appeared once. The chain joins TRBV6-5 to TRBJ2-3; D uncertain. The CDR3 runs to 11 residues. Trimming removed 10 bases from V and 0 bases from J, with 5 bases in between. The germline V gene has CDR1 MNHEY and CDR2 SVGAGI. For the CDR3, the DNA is TGTGCCACCGAGAGCACAGATACGCAGTATTTT. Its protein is CATESTDTQYF.